This TCR beta chain was documented in a study of T cell responses to AZD1222 COVID-19 vaccine. Turning to the study itself: The study pooled second doses at about 4 or about 12 weeks. The study, taken as a whole, reports: Baseline serostatus was positive in only six AZD1222 recipients. It should be noted that donors were predominantly white British and more often female, and clonal diversity was possibly underestimated. Spike-specific TCR breadth and depth both grew after two AZD1222 doses.

Data came from immunoSEQ multiplex PCR; TCRdb stores just in-frame clones and leaves some out. In the table there are roughly 200,000 clones, roughly 92% of which are singletons. Germline loops: CDR1 SGHTA, CDR2 FQGNSA. With V trimmed by 5 bases and J by 6 bases, 5 bases remained unmatched. The CDR3 totals 13 residues. In the case of this clone: Its specificity is unknown.

The TCR originated in an adult in good health. V usage is TRBV7-2 and J usage is TRBJ2-7; 9 bases are shared with TRBD2. The sequenced sample was peripheral blood, obtained on day 0 of AZD1222 vaccination. The CDR3 DNA reads as TGTGCCAGCAGCCGCGGGGGGGCGGGCGAGCAGTACTTC. Amino acid sequence: CASSRGGAGEQYF.